This record looks at one T cell receptor (beta chain) sequence and its context. This sample stems from a study of blood T cell repertoires in COVID-19. Germline V lookup: CDR1 SGHTA, CDR2 FQGNSA. CDR3 size: 14 residues. Trimming cost V 7 bases and J 1 base, with 8 bases left between them. Profiled with immunoSEQ multiplex PCR; TCRdb holds only in-frame clones, not every one. The sample has fewer than 250,000 clones, more than 80% seen once. The chain is built from TRBV7-2 and TRBJ2-6, with D tentatively TRBD1 (5 bases). The TCR comes from a man aged 55 to 69 who had recovered from COVID-19. The specimen was PBMCs or T cells enriched from blood (not recorded which). The CDR3 DNA follows: TGTGCCAGCACCTCAGGGTCTGGGGCCAACGTCCTGACTTTC. This gives the protein CASTSGSGANVLTF.